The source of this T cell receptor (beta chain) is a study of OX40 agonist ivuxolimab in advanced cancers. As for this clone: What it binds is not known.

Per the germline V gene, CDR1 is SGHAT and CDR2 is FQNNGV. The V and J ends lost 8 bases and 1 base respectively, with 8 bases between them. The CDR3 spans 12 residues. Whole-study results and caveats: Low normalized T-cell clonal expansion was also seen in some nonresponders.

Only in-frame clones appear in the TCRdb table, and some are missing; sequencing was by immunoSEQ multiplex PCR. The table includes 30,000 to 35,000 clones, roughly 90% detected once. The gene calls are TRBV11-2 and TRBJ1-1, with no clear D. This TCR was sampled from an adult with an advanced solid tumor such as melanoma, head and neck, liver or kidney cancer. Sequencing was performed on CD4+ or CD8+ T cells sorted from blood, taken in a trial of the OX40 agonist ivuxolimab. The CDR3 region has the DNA TGTGCCAGCGAGTCTGGGAACACTGAAGCTTTCTTT. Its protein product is CASESGNTEAFF. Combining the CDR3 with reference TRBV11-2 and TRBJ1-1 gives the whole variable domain EAGVAQSPRYKIIEKRQSVAFWCNPISGHATLYWYQQILGQGPKLLIQFQNNGVVDDSQLPKDRFSAERLKGVDSTLKIQPAKLEDSAVYLCASESGNTEAFFGQGTRLTVV.